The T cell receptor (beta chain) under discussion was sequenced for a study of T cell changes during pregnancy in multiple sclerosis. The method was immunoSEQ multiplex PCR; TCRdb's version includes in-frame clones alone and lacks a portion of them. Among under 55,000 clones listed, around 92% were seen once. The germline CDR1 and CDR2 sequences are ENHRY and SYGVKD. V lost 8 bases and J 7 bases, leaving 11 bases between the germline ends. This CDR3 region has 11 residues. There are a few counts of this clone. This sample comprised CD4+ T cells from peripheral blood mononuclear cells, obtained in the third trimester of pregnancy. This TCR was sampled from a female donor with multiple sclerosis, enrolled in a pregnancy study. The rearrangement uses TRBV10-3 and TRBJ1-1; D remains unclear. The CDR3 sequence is CAIARENEAFF. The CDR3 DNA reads TGTGCCATCGCCCGGGAGAATGAAGCTTTCTTT.